This TCR beta chain comes out of a study of OX40 agonist ivuxolimab in advanced cancers. Trimming removed 0 bases from V and 5 bases from J, with 9 bases in between. CDR3 length: 14 residues. The germline V gene has CDR1 SGHKS and CDR2 YYEKEE (reference sequence). Data came from immunoSEQ multiplex PCR; TCRdb stores just in-frame clones and leaves some out. The sample records 65,000 to 75,000 clones, 85% to 90% being singletons. The V and J genes are TRBV5-5 and TRBJ1-5; no definite D call. The receptor was isolated from an adult with an advanced solid tumor such as melanoma, head and neck, liver or kidney cancer. Source: CD4+ or CD8+ T cells sorted from blood, taken in a trial of the OX40 agonist ivuxolimab. CDR3 nucleotides: TGTGCCAGCAGCTTGGCCTCGGGTGATCAGCCCCAGCATTTT. Its protein is CASSLASGDQPQHF.